This T cell receptor beta chain originates from a study of beta chain features in type 1 diabetes. Study as a whole: Regarding age, gender and cell yields, patients proved similar to healthy donors.

Since all of the isolated RNA was reverse transcribed, expressed TCRB transcripts were what got sequenced. Sequencing of naive, central memory and regulatory T cell samples gave an average of around 4 million reads. Profiling relied on immunoSEQ multiplex PCR, and the TCRdb table lists in-frame clones only, not all of them. This sample has about 240,000 clones; approximately 14% occur once, and the top ten carry roughly 0.019%. The germline V gene encodes CDR1 MNHEY and CDR2 SVGAGI. V was clipped by 5 bases and J by 5 bases; unmatched bases: 6. The CDR3 contains 14 residues. CD45RO/CCR7/CD25/CD127/CD95/CD27 staining was used to isolate CD4+ naive, central memory, regulatory and stem cell-like memory cells by sorting. Points from the study as a whole: In the patient group, naive, central memory and Treg TCRB repertoires seemed more alike than in the healthy donor group. Researchers report that Type 1 diabetes patients had moderately but significantly shorter TCRB CDR3s across all four CD4+ subsets.

As regards this clone: The antigen is not known.

The clonotype originates from a man younger than 45 with type 1 diabetes. The rearrangement links TRBV6-5 to TRBJ2-7; 10 bases map to TRBD1. Sequencing was done on a sample of naive CD4+ T cells from blood. The CDR3 spells CASSPGTGVHEQYF. The CDR3 bases are TGTGCCAGCAGTCCCGGGACAGGGGTGCACGAGCAGTACTTC.